The present T cell receptor beta chain was sequenced within a study of T cell responses to AZD1222 COVID-19 vaccine. Study in general: Second doses at about 4 or about 12 weeks were pooled.

The study's findings and limits: Just a handful of people given AZD1222 tested seropositive at baseline.

The CDR3 contains 14 residues. Looked up from germline, CDR1 is LGHDT and CDR2 is YNNKEL (reference sequence). J was trimmed by 7 bases and V by 4 bases; bases with no gene match: 4. TCRdb keeps only in-frame clones here, not all; method: immunoSEQ multiplex PCR. The table includes around 150,000 clones, about 80% detected once. With regard to this clone: Its cognate antigen is unknown.

The sequencing here drew on peripheral blood, taken on day 0 of AZD1222 vaccination. This clonotype originated in an adult in good health. J is TRBJ1-6 and V is TRBV3-1 (or the pseudogene TRBV3-2); 7 bases agree with TRBD1. The CDR3 here is CASSPQGGNSPLHF. In nucleotides, the CDR3 is TGTGCCAGCAGCCCGCAGGGGGGGAATTCACCCCTCCACTTT.